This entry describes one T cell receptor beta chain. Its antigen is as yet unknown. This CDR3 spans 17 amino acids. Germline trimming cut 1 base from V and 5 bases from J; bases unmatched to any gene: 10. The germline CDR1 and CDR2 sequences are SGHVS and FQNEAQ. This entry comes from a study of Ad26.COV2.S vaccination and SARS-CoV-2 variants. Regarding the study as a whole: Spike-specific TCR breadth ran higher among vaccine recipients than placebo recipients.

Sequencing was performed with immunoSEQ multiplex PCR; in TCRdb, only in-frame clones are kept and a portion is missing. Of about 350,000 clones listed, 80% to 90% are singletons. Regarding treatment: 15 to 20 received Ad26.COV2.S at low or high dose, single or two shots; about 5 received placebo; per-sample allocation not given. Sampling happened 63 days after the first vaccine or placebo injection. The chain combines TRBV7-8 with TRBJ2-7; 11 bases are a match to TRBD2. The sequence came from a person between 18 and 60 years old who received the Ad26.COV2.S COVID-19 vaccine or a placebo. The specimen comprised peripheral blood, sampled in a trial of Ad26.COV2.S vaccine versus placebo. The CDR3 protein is CASSLGLVSGGAHEQYF. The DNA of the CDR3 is TGTGCCAGCAGCTTAGGACTGGTTAGCGGGGGGGCCCACGAGCAGTACTTC. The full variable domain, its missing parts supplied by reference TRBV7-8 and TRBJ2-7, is GAGVSQSPRYKVAKRGQDVALRCDPISGHVSLFWYQQALGQGPEFLTYFQNEAQLDKSGLPSDRFFAERPEGSVSTLKIQRTQQEDSAVYLCASSLGLVSGGAHEQYFGPGTRLTVT.